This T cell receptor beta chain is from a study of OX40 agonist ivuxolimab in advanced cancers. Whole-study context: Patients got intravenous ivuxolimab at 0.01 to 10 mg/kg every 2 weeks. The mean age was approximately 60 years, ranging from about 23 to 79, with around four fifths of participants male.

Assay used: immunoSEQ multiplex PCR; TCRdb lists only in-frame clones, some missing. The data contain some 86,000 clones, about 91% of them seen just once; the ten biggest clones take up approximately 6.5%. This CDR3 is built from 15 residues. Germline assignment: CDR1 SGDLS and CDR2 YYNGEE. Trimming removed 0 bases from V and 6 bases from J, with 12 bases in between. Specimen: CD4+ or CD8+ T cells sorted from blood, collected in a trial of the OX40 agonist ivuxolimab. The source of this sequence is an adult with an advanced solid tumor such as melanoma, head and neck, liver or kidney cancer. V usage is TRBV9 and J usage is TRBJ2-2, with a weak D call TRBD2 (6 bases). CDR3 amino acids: CASSVEQEGAGELFF. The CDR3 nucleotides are TGTGCCAGCAGCGTAGAACAGGAGGGCGCCGGGGAGCTGTTTTTT.